These 4 T cell receptor beta chains share one sample of origin, sequenced in a study of breast tumors, draining lymph nodes, adjacent tissues. One entry per CDR3 protein, called by TCRdb with MiXCR from the multiplex PCR reads. The repertoire holds about 46,000 distinct CDR3 sequences, with more than 20% as singletons. Sequencing input: breast tumor tissue. The receptors were sampled from a female donor with breast cancer. Some clones in this sample may be carry-over from other donors' samples.

This clonotype was recorded many times. The chain carries TRBV20-1 and TRBJ2-3, with 7 bases fitting TRBD1. CDR1 and CDR2 from the germline V gene are DFQATT and SNEGSKA (reference sequence). This CDR3 is built from 11 residues. V gave up 5 bases and J gave up 10 bases; unmatched junction bases: 6. CDR3 bases: TGCAGTGCTCAAGACAGGGATGCGCAGTATTTT. Translated: CSAQDRDAQYF.

This clonotype was counted a few times. The rearrangement links TRBV27 to TRBJ2-6; tentatively, D is TRBD2 (6 bases). The CDR3 is 15 amino acids. From germline, CDR1 is MNHEY and CDR2 SMNVEV (reference sequence). V was shortened by 7 bases and J by 3 bases, with 13 bases between the two germline ends. CDR3 residues: CASTRELGGANVLTF. The CDR3 nucleotides are TGTGCCAGCACCCGGGAGCTCGGTGGGGCCAACGTCCTGACTTTC.

This clonotype showed up many times. CDR3: CSAALTSGTDTQYF. In DNA, the CDR3 is TGCAGTGCGGCCCTGACTAGCGGGACAGATACGCAGTATTTT. This sequence joins TRBV20-1 and TRBJ2-3; 10 bases agree with TRBD2. The CDR3 consists of 14 residues. Germline loops: CDR1 DFQATT, CDR2 SNEGSKA (reference sequence). V was clipped by 6 bases and J by 3 bases; unmatched bases: 6.

This clonotype was detected ten times or more. This rearrangement joins TRBV24-1 to TRBJ2-3; TRBD2 agrees at 11 bases. The ends lost 2 bases at V and 6 bases at J; junction bases unmatched: 12. CDR1 is KGHDR, CDR2 SFDVKD, per germline. The CDR3 consists of 18 residues. For the CDR3, the DNA is TGTGCCACCAGTGATTGGGGGAATAGCGGGAGGGCCAGGGATACGCAGTATTTT. It is translated as CATSDWGNSGRARDTQYF.